This TCR beta chain was sequenced in a study of blood T cell repertoires in COVID-19. As originally analysed: Reference gene primer amplification in the assay estimated nucleated cell counts. Profiled with immunoSEQ multiplex PCR; TCRdb holds only in-frame clones, not every one. From that table come the V and J calls and clone size; the DNA was used to work out D and trimming. Of about 270,000 clones in the sample, around 93% are singletons; the top ten hold approximately 3%. Which cohort a participant joined came from the clinical history participants gave. The V and J ends lost 6 bases and 8 bases respectively, with 22 bases between them. The V gene's germline CDR1 is MDHEN and CDR2 SYDVKM. The CDR3 runs to 15 residues.

This TCR was sampled from a man aged 40-55 years who had been exposed to COVID-19. The sample comprised PBMCs or T cells enriched from blood (not recorded which). J is TRBJ1-2 and V is TRBV28, with a tentative D call TRBD1 (5 bases). The CDR3 bases are TGTGCCAGCAGCTCCATAATGTCCAGGGTAGGAGGCTACACCTTC. Translation gives CASSSIMSRVGGYTF.